This TCR beta chain was observed in a study of T cell responses to AZD1222 COVID-19 vaccine. Repertoires were generated with immunoSEQ multiplex PCR, while TCRdb's copy carries only in-frame clones and drops some. The repertoire holds some 130,000 clones, with roughly 80% as singletons. Concerning this clone: Relative to the germline gene, one junction end is altered; a read error may explain this.

CDR1 is MDHEN and CDR2 is SYDVKM in the germline V gene. This CDR3 has 14 residues. This specimen was peripheral blood, taken on day 0 of AZD1222 vaccination. The clonotype was recovered from an adult in good health. V is TRBV28 and J is TRBJ1-1, with D unresolved. The CDR3 region has the DNA TGTGCCAGCAGTTCAGGTCTACCGAACGCTGAAGCTTTCTTT. Encoded protein: CASSSGLPNAEAFF. The variable domain in full, completed from reference TRBV28 and TRBJ1-1, reads DVKVTQSSRYLVKRTGEKVFLECVQDMDHENMFWYRQDPGLGLRLIYFSYDVKMKEKGDIPEGYSVSREKKERFSLILESASTNQTSMYLCASSSGLPNAEAFFGQGTRLTVV.